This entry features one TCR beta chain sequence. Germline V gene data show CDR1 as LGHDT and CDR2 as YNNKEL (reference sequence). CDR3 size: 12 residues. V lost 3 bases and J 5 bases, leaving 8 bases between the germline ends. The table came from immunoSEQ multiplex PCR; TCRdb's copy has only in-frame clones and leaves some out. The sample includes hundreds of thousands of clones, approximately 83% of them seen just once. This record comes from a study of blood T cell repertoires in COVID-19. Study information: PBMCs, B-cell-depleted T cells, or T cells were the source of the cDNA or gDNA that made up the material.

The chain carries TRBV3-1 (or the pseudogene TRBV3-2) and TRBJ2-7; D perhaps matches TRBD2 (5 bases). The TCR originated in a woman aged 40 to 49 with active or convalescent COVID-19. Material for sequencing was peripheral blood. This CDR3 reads CASSQLANEQYF. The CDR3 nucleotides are TGTGCCAGCAGCCAGCTAGCCAACGAGCAGTACTTC.